This T cell receptor beta chain was identified during a study of OX40 agonist ivuxolimab in advanced cancers. On the study more broadly: Dose-escalation patients' cancers were hepatocellular carcinoma, melanoma, renal cell or head and neck cancer. Of the patients, three showed partial responses, one with hepatocellular carcinoma and two with cutaneous melanoma. Overall study findings and caveats: CD4+ and CD8+ blood T cells expanded clonally by week 6 at 0.1 to 3.0 mg/kg.

Here immunoSEQ multiplex PCR was the method, and the copy in TCRdb shows in-frame clones only, minus some. This table has about 61,000 clones, under 85% appearing once. Of note for this clone: Antigen unknown.

V lost 3 bases to trimming and J lost 5 bases, with 10 bases between them. The germline gives CDR1 MNHNS, CDR2 SASEGT. The CDR3 totals 14 residues. The V gene is TRBV6-1, the J gene TRBJ2-2, with D perhaps matching TRBD2 (5 bases). This sequence originates from an adult with an advanced solid tumor such as melanoma, head and neck, liver or kidney cancer. Here the sequenced sample was CD4+ or CD8+ T cells sorted from blood, taken in a trial of the OX40 agonist ivuxolimab. CDR3 bases: TGTGCCAGCAGTGACTTCGGGGTTACCGGGGAGCTGTTTTTT. The encoded protein is CASSDFGVTGELFF.